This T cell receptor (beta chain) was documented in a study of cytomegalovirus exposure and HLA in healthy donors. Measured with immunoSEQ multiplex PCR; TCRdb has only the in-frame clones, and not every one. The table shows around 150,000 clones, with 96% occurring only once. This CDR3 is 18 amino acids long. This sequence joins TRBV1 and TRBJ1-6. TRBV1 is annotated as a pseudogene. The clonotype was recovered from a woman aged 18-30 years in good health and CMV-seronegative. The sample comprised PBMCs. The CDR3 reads CTSSPGRGRSSYNSPLHF. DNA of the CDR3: TGCACCAGCAGCCCAGGGCGGGGAAGGAGCTCCTATAATTCACCCCTCCACTTT.